The present entry profiles one T cell receptor beta chain with its context. Its specificity is not known. The record originates from a study of T cell repertoires in cytomegalovirus infection. Study-wide context: TCR beta signatures that were public indicated CMV infection and matching HLA type.

The CDR3 consists of 14 residues. Germline loops: CDR1 SQVTM, CDR2 ANQGSEA. V gave up 4 bases and J gave up 7 bases; unmatched junction bases: 10. From the reads, TCRdb called clonotypes with MiXCR, one entry per CDR3 protein. Of around 740,000 distinct CDR3 sequences in the sample, about 40% are singletons; the top ten hold about 2.8%. General observations from the study: Cumulative frequency of public TCR beta families picked out carriers of CMV plus the relevant HLA. HLA-C-restricted CMV clonotypes gave the most frequent clonotype in two of eight donors.

The J gene is TRBJ2-5, the V gene TRBV29-1, with 9 bases matching TRBD2. Specimen: PBMCs. The sequence was obtained from a human donor in good health (CMV status not recorded). Some clones in this sample may be carry-over from other donors' samples. The CDR3: CSVVGGRADGTQYF. As DNA, the CDR3 is TGCAGCGTTGTCGGCGGGAGGGCCGATGGGACCCAGTACTTC.